A selection of T cell receptor beta chains follows, all from one sample in a study of CD8 T cells in ankylosing spondylitis. TCRdb reprocessed the 5' RACE reads via MiXCR and lists one record per CDR3 protein. The top ten hold roughly a fifth of the sample, which has roughly 670,000 distinct CDR3 sequences, around a fifth seen once. Sequencing was done on a sample of blood, either unsorted or a sorted T cell fraction (not recorded which). The source is a male donor with ankylosing spondylitis. Both conserved end residues are part of each CDR3. The order of the fields is clone size, D gene, J gene, V gene, CDR3 length, CDR3 protein, CDR3 DNA. A D gene is named only where the DNA matches it firmly. The size field is filled for only some rows; it gives once, few, many or a size class.

NA,NA,TRBJ1-5,TRBV20-1,12,CSASRAGQPQHF,TGCAGTGCTAGTCGGGCGGGGCAGCCCCAGCATTTT
few,NA,TRBJ2-1,TRBV7-9,12,CASSLGVSEQFF,TGTGCCAGCAGCTTAGGTGTCAGTGAGCAGTTCTTC
few,TRBD2,TRBJ2-1,TRBV3-1,13,CASSIRLAELIFF,TGTGCCAGCAGCATCCGACTAGCGGAACTGATTTTCTTC
NA,NA,TRBJ2-5,TRBV18,11,CASALGETQYF,TGTGCCAGCGCACTAGGAGAGACCCAGTACTTC
many,TRBD2,TRBJ2-2,TRBV5-1,15,CASSLLAGNTGELFF,TGTGCCAGCAGTTTGCTAGCGGGGAACACCGGGGAGCTGTTTTTT
many,NA,TRBJ2-1,TRBV5-1,14,CASSLGTPGNEQFF,TGCGCCAGCAGCTTGGGGACTCCAGGCAATGAGCAGTTCTTC
few,NA,TRBJ2-1,TRBV6-2/TRBV6-3,14,CATLQERSYNEQFF,TGTGCCACCCTACAGGAGCGGTCCTACAATGAGCAGTTCTTC
NA,TRBD1,TRBJ2-7,TRBV7-8,15,CASSPHVGQGLEQYF,TGTGCCAGCAGCCCCCATGTCGGACAGGGTTTGGAGCAGTACTTC
few,NA,TRBJ1-1,TRBV18,14,CASSFRAANTEAFF,TGTGCCAGCTCATTTCGGGCTGCGAACACTGAAGCTTTCTTT
many,TRBD1,TRBJ2-1,TRBV5-1,15,CASSGQGGSYNEQFF,TGCGCCAGCAGCGGACAGGGAGGTTCCTACAATGAGCAGTTCTTC
NA,TRBD1,TRBJ2-4,TRBV11-1,18,CASSFGTGGAGVKNIQYF,TGTGCCAGCAGCTTTGGGACAGGGGGCGCTGGAGTCAAAAACATTCAGTACTTC
many,NA,TRBJ2-7,TRBV28,16,CASSSIGYPNPYEQYF,TGTGCCAGCAGCTCAATTGGGTACCCAAACCCCTACGAGCAGTACTTC
NA,NA,TRBJ2-3,TRBV5-1,15,CASSLRTLEGDTQYF,TGCGCCAGCAGCCTACGGACTCTGGAGGGGGATACGCAGTATTTT
NA,NA,TRBJ1-1,TRBV7-9,14,CASSPPGGAAEAFF,TGTGCCAGCAGCCCCCCGGGGGGCGCGGCTGAAGCTTTCTTT
few,NA,TRBJ2-1,TRBV28,15,CASGVWGGPYNEQFF,TGTGCCAGCGGGGTTTGGGGGGGCCCCTACAATGAGCAGTTCTTC
NA,NA,TRBJ2-7,TRBV11-2,12,CASGGRGDEQYF,TGTGCCAGCGGCGGCAGGGGAGACGAGCAGTACTTC
NA,NA,TRBJ2-1,TRBV15,14,CATSNLGGPDEQFF,TGTGCCACCAGCAACCTGGGGGGGCCCGATGAGCAGTTCTTC
few,NA,TRBJ1-1,TRBV27,14,CASSPNNPPSGAFF,TGTGCCAGCAGCCCTAACAATCCCCCCTCGGGCGCTTTCTTT
NA,NA,TRBJ1-5,TRBV2,15,CASSDTGYSNQPQHF,TGTGCCAGCAGCGATACAGGGTATAGCAATCAGCCCCAGCATTTT
few,TRBD2,TRBJ2-2,TRBV20-1,14,CSALGGRYTGELFF,TGCAGTGCTCTGGGGGGGAGGTACACCGGGGAGCTGTTTTTT
NA,TRBD2,TRBJ2-5,TRBV25-1,15,CASRGTSIYPQTQYF,TGTGCCAGCAGAGGGACTAGTATTTACCCACAGACCCAGTACTTC
NA,NA,TRBJ2-2,TRBV12-5,12,CASGLERGEILF,TGTGCTAGTGGTTTGGAGAGGGGAGAAATACTTTTT
NA,NA,TRBJ2-2,TRBV4-3,16,CASSQDRTGLVGELFF,TGCGCCAGCAGCCAAGATCGAACGGGCTTGGTCGGGGAGCTGTTTTTT
many,NA,TRBJ2-7,TRBV29-1,13,CSVESPSSYEQYF,TGCAGCGTTGAATCCCCTAGTTCCTACGAGCAGTACTTC
few,NA,TRBJ1-5,TRBV10-3,13,CAISEGSNQPQHF,TGTGCCATCAGTGAGGGTAGCAATCAGCCCCAGCATTTT
few,TRBD2,TRBJ2-7,TRBV6-1,15,CASSPLTSAIYEQYF,TGTGCCAGCAGTCCCCTGACTAGCGCTATCTACGAGCAGTACTTC
few,NA,TRBJ2-1,TRBV10-3,17,CAISEAARTASNNEQFF,TGTGCCATCAGTGAGGCCGCTCGAACAGCGAGTAACAATGAGCAGTTCTTC
few,NA,TRBJ1-1,TRBV20-1,15,CSARDRWGPGTEAFF,TGCAGTGCTAGAGATCGCTGGGGGCCTGGGACTGAAGCTTTCTTT
NA,NA,TRBJ2-5,TRBV15,16,CATSRGGQGVGETQYF,TGTGCCACCAGCAGAGGTGGCCAGGGCGTAGGTGAGACCCAGTACTTC
NA,NA,TRBJ2-7,TRBV5-1,13,CASSRDSNYEQYF,TGCGCCAGCAGTCGTGACAGTAACTACGAGCAGTACTTC
few,NA,TRBJ2-5,TRBV11-2,16,CASSPLGPPGSETQYF,TGTGCCAGCAGCCCTCTGGGGCCCCCAGGGTCAGAGACCCAGTACTTC
few,NA,TRBJ1-5,TRBV29-1,12,CSARTDYQPQHF,TGCAGCGCAAGGACAGATTATCAGCCCCAGCATTTT
few,NA,TRBJ1-1,TRBV6-5,15,CASSYKGSFGGEAFF,TGTGCCAGCAGTTACAAAGGTAGTTTTGGCGGTGAAGCTTTCTTT
few,TRBD1,TRBJ2-3,TRBV20-1,13,CSARVGTADTQYF,TGCAGTGCTAGAGTTGGGACAGCCGATACGCAGTATTTT
NA,NA,TRBJ2-3,TRBV10-2,11,CASSEADTQYF,TGTGCCAGCAGTGAAGCGGATACGCAGTATTTT